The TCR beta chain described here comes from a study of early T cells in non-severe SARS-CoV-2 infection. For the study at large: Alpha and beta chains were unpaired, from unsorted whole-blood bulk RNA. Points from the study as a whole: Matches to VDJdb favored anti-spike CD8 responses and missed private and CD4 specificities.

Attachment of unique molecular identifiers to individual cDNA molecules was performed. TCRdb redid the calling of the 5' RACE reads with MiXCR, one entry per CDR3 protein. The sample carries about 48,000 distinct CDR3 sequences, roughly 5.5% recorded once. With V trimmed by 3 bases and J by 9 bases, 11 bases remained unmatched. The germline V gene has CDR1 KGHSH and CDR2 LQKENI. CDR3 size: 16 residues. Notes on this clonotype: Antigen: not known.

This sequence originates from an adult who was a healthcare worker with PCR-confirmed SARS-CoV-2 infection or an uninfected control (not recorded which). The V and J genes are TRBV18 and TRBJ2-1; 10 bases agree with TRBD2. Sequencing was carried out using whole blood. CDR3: CASSPLAGVREGEQFF. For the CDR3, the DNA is TGTGCCAGCTCACCCCTAGCGGGAGTGCGCGAGGGTGAGCAGTTCTTC.